This is a list of T cell receptor beta chains from one sample in a study of identical twins. TCRdb analysed the 5' RACE reads with MiXCR anew, one entry per CDR3 protein. Of hundreds of thousands of distinct CDR3 sequences in the sample, roughly 26% are singletons; the top ten hold around 3%. This sample was shared with a second study, whose subject was T cells expressing NK-cell markers.

Source material: CD4+ T cells sorted from blood. These receptors were collected from a young woman in good health. CDR3s include the opening cysteine and the closing phenylalanine or tryptophan. The listing skips clone size in some rows; elsewhere it reads once, few, many or a size class.

size: -; length: 15; V: TRBV11-3; CDR3: CASNQGQASTTEAFF
size: -; length: 15; V: TRBV9; CDR3: CASSARTGSYNEQFF
size: few; length: 13; V: TRBV20-1; CDR3: CSARERVDQPQHF
size: -; length: 13; V: TRBV10-3; CDR3: CAIRGGVVHGYTF
size: -; length: 15; V: TRBV6-2/TRBV6-3; CDR3: CASSYSSGQRTEAFF
size: many; length: 13; V: TRBV27; CDR3: CASSFSGNSPLHF
size: -; length: 16; V: TRBV7-9; CDR3: CASSEGGNSGANVLTF
size: few; length: 15; V: TRBV12-3/TRBV12-4; CDR3: CASSVTSGSPYEQYF
size: -; length: 16; V: TRBV20-1; CDR3: CSARQTDRPGANVLTF
size: many; length: 13; V: TRBV5-1; CDR3: CASRRTVQETQYF
size: -; length: 13; V: TRBV6-1; CDR3: CASSRTLQGGYTF
size: few; length: 14; V: TRBV20-1; CDR3: CSASLASGSGVLTF
size: few; length: 16; V: TRBV12-3/TRBV12-4; CDR3: CASSFASPSRPHTQYF
size: few; length: 14; V: TRBV19; CDR3: CASSLSHRAYEQYF
size: -; length: 16; V: TRBV6-2/TRBV6-3; CDR3: CASRTGGTGEVHEQYF
size: few; length: 14; V: TRBV20-1; CDR3: CSARDRRGIGEQYF
size: -; length: 14; V: TRBV20-1; CDR3: CSARGTSDTDTQYF
size: few; length: 11; V: TRBV10-3; CDR3: CAISEEGGYTF
size: few; length: 14; V: TRBV6-1; CDR3: CASRVQANTGELFF
size: -; length: 15; V: TRBV5-5; CDR3: CASSTGQTLSYEQYF
size: few; length: 16; V: TRBV12-3/TRBV12-4; CDR3: CASSFRVGGSTDTQYF
size: few; length: 13; V: TRBV2; CDR3: CASRETGAYEQYF
size: few; length: 13; V: TRBV29-1; CDR3: CSVEVEVGIPQYF
size: few; length: 16; V: TRBV19; CDR3: CASSIRTGRATDTQYF